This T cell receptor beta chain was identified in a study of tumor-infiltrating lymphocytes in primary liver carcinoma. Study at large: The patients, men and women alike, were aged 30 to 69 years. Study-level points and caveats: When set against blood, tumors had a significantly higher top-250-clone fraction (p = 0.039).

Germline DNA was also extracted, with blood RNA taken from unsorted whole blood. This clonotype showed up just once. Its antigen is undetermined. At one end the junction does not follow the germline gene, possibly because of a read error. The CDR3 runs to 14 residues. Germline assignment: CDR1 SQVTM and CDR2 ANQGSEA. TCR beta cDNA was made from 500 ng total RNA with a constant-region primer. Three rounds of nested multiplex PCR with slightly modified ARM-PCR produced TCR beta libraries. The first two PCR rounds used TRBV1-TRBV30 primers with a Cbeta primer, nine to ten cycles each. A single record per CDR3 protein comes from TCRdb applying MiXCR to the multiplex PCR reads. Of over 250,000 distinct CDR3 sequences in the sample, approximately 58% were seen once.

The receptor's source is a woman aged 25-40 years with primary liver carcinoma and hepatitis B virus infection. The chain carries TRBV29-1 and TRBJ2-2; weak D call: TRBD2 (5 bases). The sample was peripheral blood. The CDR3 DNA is TGCAGCGTCCCGACAATTTCTAACACCGGGGAGCTGTTCTTT. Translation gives CSVPTISNTGELFF.